Following are 22 T cell receptor beta chains from one sample sequenced in a study of blood T cell repertoires in COVID-19. Clones were read by immunoSEQ multiplex PCR, and TCRdb kept only the in-frame ones, dropping some. Found here are about 110,000 clones, roughly 86% of them singletons; the top ten hold approximately 4%. Material for sequencing was peripheral blood. Source of these receptors: a man aged 35 to 55 with acute or convalescent COVID-19.

CDR3 residues: CASSLAGDYNEQFF. The CDR3 bases are TGTGCCAGCAGCTTAGCGGGCGACTACAATGAGCAGTTCTTC. The V and J genes are TRBV7-9 and TRBJ2-1, with no clear D. From germline, CDR1 is SEHNR and CDR2 FQNEAQ (reference sequence). The CDR3 runs to 14 residues. V was trimmed by 0 bases and J by 3 bases, leaving 6 bases between them.

The genes are TRBV5-8 and TRBJ2-7, with 11 bases matching TRBD1. Germline V lookup: CDR1 SGHTS, CDR2 YDEGEE. CDR3 length: 15 amino acids. V was pared by 3 bases and J by 2 bases, with 4 bases of the junction left unmatched. CDR3 in DNA: TGTGCCAGCAGCTCCACGGGACAGGGGGCCTACGAGCAGTACTTC. It codes for CASSSTGQGAYEQYF. The full variable domain, its missing parts supplied by reference TRBV5-8 and TRBJ2-7, is EAGVTQSPTHLIKTRGQQATLRCSPISGHTSVYWYQQALGLGLQFLLWYDEGEERNRGNFPPRFSGRQFPNYSSELNVNALELEDSALYLCASSSTGQGAYEQYFGPGTRLTVT.

The chain employs TRBV5-5 and TRBJ2-5, with TRBD2 matching over 7 bases. V dropped 0 bases and J dropped 3; count of bases not matched to a gene: 5. The length of the CDR3 is 15 residues. Germline V gene data show CDR1 as SGHKS and CDR2 as YYEKEE (reference sequence). The CDR3: CASSLEGGSEETQYF. The CDR3 bases are TGTGCCAGCAGCTTGGAGGGCGGGAGCGAAGAGACCCAGTACTTC. Full variable domain (rest looked up from reference TRBV5-5 and TRBJ2-5): DAGVTQSPTHLIKTRGQQVTLRCSPISGHKSVSWYQQVLGQGPQFIFQYYEKEERGRGNFPDRFSARQFPNYSSELNVNALLLGDSALYLCASSLEGGSEETQYFGPGTRLLVL.

The V gene is TRBV10-1, the J gene TRBJ2-1, with D possibly TRBD1 on 5 matching bases. CDR3 length: 15 residues. Germline CDR1 reads WNHNN; CDR2 reads SYGVQD (reference sequence). Trimming left V 2 bases short and J 5 bases short, with 13 bases between. CDR3 region: CASSELRQGNNEQFF. For the CDR3, the DNA is TGCGCCAGCAGTGAGCTAAGGCAGGGTAACAATGAGCAGTTCTTC.

The chain uses TRBV7-2 and TRBJ1-1; 9 nucleotides match TRBD1. CDR3 length: 13 amino acids. After removal of 6 bases from V and 6 bases from J, the junction contained 5 bases not matched to a gene. Germline V lookup: CDR1 SGHTA, CDR2 FQGNSA. This chain's CDR3 is CASRTGGHAEAFF. The CDR3 DNA reads TGTGCCAGCAGAACAGGGGGCCACGCTGAAGCTTTCTTT.

A few counts support this clone. The chain joins TRBV19 to TRBJ1-6; a weak D match, TRBD1 (5 bases). The germline V gene encodes CDR1 LNHDA and CDR2 SQIVND (reference sequence). The V gene lost 5 bases and the J gene lost 6 bases, with 14 bases spanning the gap. The CDR3 contains 15 residues. CDR3 sequence reads: CASSSGDSVNSPLHF. The CDR3 region has the DNA TGTGCCAGTAGTTCAGGAGACAGCGTTAATTCACCCCTCCACTTT.

V gene TRBV19 combines with J gene TRBJ1-6; TRBD1 matches at 9 bases. CDR3 size: 17 residues. Germline V gives CDR1 LNHDA, CDR2 SQIVND (reference sequence). Trimming at V came to 4 bases and at J to 6 bases, leaving 10 bases not matched to a gene. The CDR3 region is CASSTPGQGSGNSPLHF. The CDR3 DNA reads as TGTGCCAGTAGTACCCCGGGACAGGGATCTGGTAATTCACCCCTCCACTTT.

In this sample, this clone turned up once. The rearrangement uses TRBV19 and TRBJ2-3; possible D gene TRBD1, 6 bases. The V end lost 4 bases, the J end lost 0 bases, and 14 bases lay between the germline ends. Germline V gives CDR1 LNHDA, CDR2 SQIVND (reference sequence). This CDR3 contains 16 residues. The CDR3 region is CASSKQGTASTDTQYF. Written as DNA, the CDR3 is TGTGCCAGTAGTAAACAGGGTACAGCTAGCACAGATACGCAGTATTTT.

In this sample, this clone turned up once. The CDR3 is CASSLGGEYGYTF. The CDR3 nucleotides read TGTGCCAGCAGTTTGGGAGGGGAATATGGCTACACCTTC. J is TRBJ1-2 and V is TRBV6-5, with D perhaps TRBD1 (5 bases). CDR1 is MNHEY and CDR2 is SVGAGI in the germline V gene. The V end was cut by 4 bases, the J end by 5 bases, with 11 bases between. The CDR3 extends over 13 amino acids.

V and J are TRBV29-1 and TRBJ1-1; maybe TRBD1 (5 bases). CDR1 is SQVTM and CDR2 is ANQGSEA in the germline V gene. Trimming removed 4 bases from V and 8 bases from J, with 11 bases in between. The CDR3 totals 11 residues. In nucleotides, the CDR3 is TGCAGCGTTGGGAGGGGAGGGGAAGCTTTCTTT. It encodes CSVGRGGEAFF.

The chain carries TRBV5-6 and TRBJ1-6, with 7 bases aligning to TRBD1. The ends lost 1 base at V and 10 bases at J; junction bases unmatched: 8. Germline CDR1 reads SGHDT; CDR2 reads YYEEEE. This CDR3 is 15 amino acids long. CDR3 sequence (DNA): TGTGCCAGCAGCTTGCAACCAGGGGGGAACTCACCCCTCCACTTT. Its translation: CASSLQPGGNSPLHF.

The rearrangement joins TRBV18 to TRBJ2-2; the D is unclear. The V end lost 5 bases, the J end lost 0 bases, and 13 bases lay between the germline ends. In germline, CDR1 is KGHSH, CDR2 LQKENI. The CDR3 loop spans 16 amino acids. In DNA, the CDR3 is TGTGCCAGCTCAGCAGCTCAGGCTTCGAACACCGGGGAGCTGTTTTTT. Protein sequence: CASSAAQASNTGELFF.

The V gene is TRBV3-1 (or the pseudogene TRBV3-2), the J gene TRBJ1-2; TRBD1 might be the D (5 bases). The CDR3 extends over 14 amino acids. Germline values: CDR1 LGHDT, CDR2 YNNKEL (reference sequence). The V gene lost 6 bases and the J gene lost 3 bases, with 14 bases spanning the gap. The CDR3, as DNA: TGTGCCAGCAGGCTCGAGGGAGGGGACTATGGCTACACCTTC. Protein: CASRLEGGDYGYTF.

The V and J genes are TRBV6-5 and TRBJ2-7; TRBD2 is a possible D gene (6 bases). In germline, CDR1 is MNHEY, CDR2 SVGAGI. The CDR3 has 12 residues. V lost 6 bases, J lost 1 base, and 7 bases lay in between. CDR3 protein: CASRGLSYEQYF. The CDR3 DNA reads as TGTGCCAGCAGGGGACTGTCCTACGAGCAGTACTTC.

CDR3 in DNA: TGTGCCAGCAAACTCAACTCCCGAAACACCGGGGAGCTGTTTTTT. Translating gives CASKLNSRNTGELFF. The chain is built from TRBV11-2 and TRBJ2-2, with no clear D. Trimming removed 7 bases from V and 2 bases from J, with 14 bases in between. CDR1 SGHAT and CDR2 FQNNGV come from the germline V gene. CDR3 length: 15 amino acids.

In its sample, this clone was seen once. The V gene is TRBV11-2, the J gene TRBJ2-2; D might be TRBD2 (7 bases). Germline CDR1 reads SGHAT; CDR2 reads FQNNGV. Deletions cut 5 bases from V and 4 bases from J, with 17 bases between. The CDR3 has 16 residues. The CDR3 loop is CASSQRGAAGTGELFF. CDR3 nucleotides: TGTGCCAGCAGCCAACGGGGGGCGGCGGGCACCGGGGAGCTGTTTTTT.

The table lists this clone with a few counts. The chain has TRBV6-5 and TRBJ1-1; 11 bases map to TRBD1. The CDR3 length is 13 residues. V shed 6 bases, J shed 11 bases, and the junction held 8 bases outside the gene matches. Germline CDR1 reads MNHEY; CDR2 reads SVGAGI. Here the CDR3 reads CASRAGQGVRAFF. In DNA form, the CDR3 reads TGTGCCAGCAGAGCGGGACAGGGGGTTCGGGCTTTCTTT.

The V and J genes are TRBV11-3 and TRBJ1-3, with D maybe TRBD1 (6 bases). This CDR3 has 14 residues. CDR1 SGHNT and CDR2 YENEEA come from the germline V gene. V lost 5 bases, J lost 2 bases, and 10 bases lay in between. CDR3 amino acids: CASSPGEPGNTIYF. CDR3 sequence (DNA): TGTGCCAGCAGCCCAGGGGAGCCTGGAAACACCATATATTTT.

This chain links TRBV4-1 with TRBJ2-5; possibly TRBD1 for D (5 bases). The V gene's germline CDR1 is MGHRA and CDR2 YSYEKL. Trimming left V 1 base short and J 5 bases short, with 17 bases between. The CDR3 contains 16 residues. CDR3 coding DNA: TGCGCCAGCAGCCAAGTGGGGCTAGGCCCAAGGGAGACCCAGTACTTC. Residues: CASSQVGLGPRETQYF.

This rearrangement joins TRBV27 to TRBJ1-1, with TRBD1 matching over 7 bases. CDR1 and CDR2 from the germline V gene are MNHEY and SMNVEV (reference sequence). The V segment lost 3 bases and the J segment 5 bases; nucleotides outside the gene matches: 12. This CDR3 region has 16 residues. As DNA, the CDR3 is TGTGCCAGCAGTTTTGACCCGACAGGGTCGGGGACTGAAGCTTTCTTT. This gives the protein CASSFDPTGSGTEAFF.

The chain couples TRBV19 to TRBJ1-5; no clear D gene. The CDR3 consists of 15 residues. V was trimmed by 1 base and J by 3 bases, leaving 10 bases between them. Germline values: CDR1 LNHDA, CDR2 SQIVND (reference sequence). CDR3 sequence reads: CASSIVRLYNQPQHF. CDR3 DNA: TGTGCCAGTAGTATAGTAAGACTATACAATCAGCCCCAGCATTTT.

The chain recombines TRBV19 with TRBJ1-5; D is possibly TRBD1 (5 bases). CDR1 is LNHDA, CDR2 SQIVND, per germline (reference sequence). The germline V and J ends were trimmed by 10 bases and 6 bases, with 16 bases remaining between them. The CDR3 length is 13 residues. CDR3 sequence reads: CATSSPGIQPQHF. In DNA form, the CDR3 reads TGTGCCACTTCAAGCCCAGGGATTCAGCCCCAGCATTTT.